These 29 T cell receptor beta chains originate from one sample sequenced in a study of blood T cell repertoires in COVID-19. Sequenced by immunoSEQ multiplex PCR; TCRdb stores in-frame clones only, minus some. The sample records about 130,000 clones, roughly three quarters being singletons. The sequenced material came from peripheral blood. Receptors were obtained from a woman aged 70-85 years with COVID-19, enrolled during active disease.

The rearrangement joins TRBV5-4 to TRBJ1-4, with D unresolved. The CDR3 is made up of 15 amino acids. Trimming removed 3 bases from V and 8 bases from J, with 17 bases in between. Germline V gene lookup returns CDR1 SGHNT and CDR2 YYREEE (reference sequence). CDR3 residues: CASSSSDERREKLFF. Written as DNA, the CDR3 is TGTGCCAGCAGCTCTTCTGACGAGCGGCGGGAAAAACTGTTTTTT.

The sample holds one count of this clone. The V call is TRBV19, the J call TRBJ1-1, with D perhaps matching TRBD1 (6 bases). Germline V lookup: CDR1 LNHDA, CDR2 SQIVND (reference sequence). V lost 2 bases to trimming and J lost 8 bases, with 27 bases between them. The CDR3 is made up of 18 amino acids. The CDR3 sequence: CASSINSYREQTRGEAFF. DNA for the CDR3: TGTGCCAGTAGTATAAACTCCTACAGGGAACAGACACGCGGCGAAGCTTTCTTT.

The chain joins TRBV2 to TRBJ1-5, with 8 bases fitting TRBD1. The V gene's germline CDR1 is SNHLY and CDR2 FYNNEI. J lost 6 bases, V lost 8 bases, and 9 bases had no gene match. The CDR3 loop spans 14 amino acids. Here the CDR3 DNA reads TGTGCCAGCCGCCGGGACAGGCAAAGTCAGCCCCAGCATTTT. It yields the protein CASRRDRQSQPQHF. Looking up the rest from reference TRBV2 and TRBJ1-5 gives the full variable domain: EPEVTQTPSHQVTQMGQEVILRCVPISNHLYFYWYRQILGQKVEFLVSFYNNEISEKSEIFDDQFSVERPDGSNFTLKIRSTKLEDSAMYFCASRRDRQSQPQHFGDGTRLSIL.

The chain uses TRBV9 and TRBJ1-3; D is possibly TRBD1 (5 bases). Germline assignment: CDR1 SGDLS and CDR2 YYNGEE. The length of the CDR3 is 14 residues. V lost 4 bases and J 1 base, leaving 9 bases between the germline ends. The CDR3 sequence is CASSRRVSGNTIYF. In DNA form, the CDR3 reads TGTGCCAGCAGCCGCAGGGTATCTGGAAACACCATATATTTT.

A single count supports this clone. The chain links TRBV5-1 to TRBJ1-2; TRBD1 matches at 10 bases. CDR1 is SGHRS, CDR2 YFSETQ, per germline. V dropped 4 bases and J dropped 6; count of bases not matched to a gene: 9. The CDR3 is 15 amino acids. Written as DNA, the CDR3 is TGCGCCAGCAGCGATGGCGGGGGACAGGGGAATGGCTACACCTTC. Translating it yields CASSDGGGQGNGYTF. The whole variable domain, filled in from reference TRBV5-1 and TRBJ1-2, reads KAGVTQTPRYLIKTRGQQVTLSCSPISGHRSVSWYQQTPGQGLQFLFEYFSETQRNKGNFPGRFSGRQFSNSRSEMNVSTLELGDSALYLCASSDGGGQGNGYTFGSGTRLTVV.

The chain is built from TRBV12-3 or TRBV12-4 and TRBJ2-7, with 8 nucleotides matching TRBD2. The CDR3 consists of 13 residues. After removal of 3 bases from V and 7 bases from J, the junction contained 5 bases not matched to a gene. CDR3 DNA: TGTGCCAGCAGTTTTTCAGGCGGGAGGGAGCAGTACTTC. Its translation: CASSFSGGREQYF.

This chain uses TRBV18 with TRBJ2-7; maybe TRBD1 (8 bases). Per the germline V gene, CDR1 is KGHSH and CDR2 is LQKENI. V shed 1 base and J shed 3 bases, with 16 bases lying between them. CDR3 size: 16 residues. The CDR3 protein is CASSPQAGQVYYEQYF. The CDR3 DNA reads as TGTGCCAGCTCACCACAAGCGGGACAGGTATACTACGAGCAGTACTTC.

The table lists this clone with a few counts. The rearrangement joins TRBV12-3 or TRBV12-4 to TRBJ1-2, with D possibly being TRBD1 (5 bases). This CDR3 has 12 residues. Trimming left V 5 bases short and J 5 bases short, with 9 bases between. DNA of the CDR3: TGTGCCAGCAGTAAACCAGGGTATGGCTACACCTTC. This gives the protein CASSKPGYGYTF.

The chain couples TRBV2 to TRBJ2-5; 11 nucleotides align to TRBD1. Germline CDR1 and CDR2: SNHLY and FYNNEI. The CDR3 has 14 amino acids. V shed 8 bases, J shed 5 bases, and the junction held 7 bases outside the gene matches. CDR3 protein: CASGPGQGGETQYF. Here the CDR3 DNA reads TGTGCCAGCGGCCCGGGACAGGGGGGTGAGACCCAGTACTTC.

The chain joins TRBV19 to TRBJ1-1; D is unclear. Germline CDR1 is LNHDA and CDR2 is SQIVND (reference sequence). The CDR3 consists of 13 residues. V lost 5 bases and J lost 2, with 9 bases in between. CDR3 residues: CASSSTSNTEAFF. CDR3 coding DNA: TGTGCCAGTAGTTCAACATCAAACACTGAAGCTTTCTTT.

This chain joins TRBV7-2 and TRBJ2-7; possible D gene TRBD1, 5 bases. Germline lookup yields CDR1 SGHTA and CDR2 FQGNSA. Deletions cut 5 bases from V and 6 bases from J, with 11 bases between. The CDR3 length is 12 residues. The CDR3 DNA sequence: TGTGCCAGCAGCACCAGGGTCCGCGAGCAGTACTTC. This encodes CASSTRVREQYF.

The chain employs TRBV27 and TRBJ1-1; D is undetermined. Germline CDR1 and CDR2: MNHEY and SMNVEV (reference sequence). Trimming stripped 5 bases from V and 1 base from J, with 5 bases between. CDR3 length: 12 amino acids. The CDR3 region has the DNA TGTGCCAGCAGTCCAGGGAACACTGAAGCTTTCTTT. Residues: CASSPGNTEAFF.

This clone occurred once. The chain links TRBV9 to TRBJ2-3; perhaps TRBD2 as D (5 bases). Germline V lookup: CDR1 SGDLS, CDR2 YYNGEE. Trimming took 0 bases from V and 4 from J, leaving 12 bases between them. The CDR3 spans 15 residues. This chain's CDR3 is CASSVGGHEADTQYF. The CDR3, as DNA: TGTGCCAGCAGCGTAGGAGGGCACGAGGCAGATACGCAGTATTTT.

V gene TRBV7-8 combines with J gene TRBJ2-5, with 11 bases matching TRBD2. Germline loops: CDR1 SGHVS, CDR2 FQNEAQ. The trim removed 4 bases at V and 2 bases at J, leaving 6 bases unmatched. The CDR3 is 16 amino acids. The CDR3 DNA reads as TGTGCCAGCAGCTACAGGGGACTAGCGGATCAAGAGACCCAGTACTTC. It translates to CASSYRGLADQETQYF.

This clone turned up a few times. This rearrangement joins TRBV5-1 to TRBJ2-7; TRBD2 matches 11 bases. J was trimmed by 4 bases and V by 4 bases; bases with no gene match: 7. Per germline, CDR1 SGHRS and CDR2 YFSETQ. This CDR3 has 15 amino acids. The CDR3 spells CASSPTGTSGYEQYF. In nucleotides, the CDR3 is TGCGCCAGCAGCCCCACCGGGACTAGCGGATACGAGCAGTACTTC.

The rearrangement uses TRBV18 and TRBJ1-6, with D unresolved. The V gene lost 6 bases and the J gene lost 7 bases, with 10 bases spanning the gap. CDR1 is KGHSH, CDR2 LQKENI, per germline. This CDR3 contains 13 residues. CDR3 loop: CASSDYLNSPLHF. Written as DNA, the CDR3 is TGTGCCAGCTCGGACTACCTAAATTCACCCCTCCACTTT.

The chain combines TRBV19 with TRBJ2-5; 7 nucleotides agree with TRBD1. Losses at the gene ends were 5 bases for V and 5 bases for J; bases not matched to a gene: 11. The CDR3 is 15 residues long. The V gene's germline CDR1 is LNHDA and CDR2 SQIVND (reference sequence). The chain's CDR3 is CASSVPGGLVETQYF. CDR3 DNA sequence: TGTGCCAGTAGTGTCCCAGGGGGATTAGTGGAGACCCAGTACTTC.

This clone was seen a few times. The chain has TRBV6-5 and TRBJ1-3, with D possibly matching TRBD1 (6 bases). Germline-derived CDR1 and CDR2 are MNHEY and SVGAGI. The CDR3 contains 15 residues. V was trimmed by 6 bases and J by 5 bases, leaving 17 bases between them. This CDR3 is CASSVGHDARNTIYF. The CDR3 DNA follows: TGTGCCAGCAGCGTGGGACACGATGCACGAAACACCATATATTTT.

This clone was picked up a small number of times. The chain uses TRBV9 and TRBJ1-1, with D possibly matching TRBD1 (6 bases). CDR1 is SGDLS and CDR2 is YYNGEE in the germline V gene. This CDR3 contains 14 residues. Trimming removed 3 bases from V and 3 bases from J, with 12 bases in between. CDR3 sequence (DNA): TGTGCCAGCAGCGCCGGGGGGGCAGACACTGAAGCTTTCTTT. Its translation is CASSAGGADTEAFF.

In this sample, this clone turned up a few times. The J gene is TRBJ2-5, the V gene TRBV25-1, with a tentative D call TRBD1 (6 bases). Looked up from germline, CDR1 is MGHDK and CDR2 is SYGVNS. V shed 6 bases and J shed 0 bases, with 14 bases lying between them. The length of the CDR3 is 15 residues. Written as DNA, the CDR3 is TGTGCCAGCAGGGAGGACAGTTGGTACCAAGAGACCCAGTACTTC. Its translation: CASREDSWYQETQYF.

V usage is TRBV7-9 and J usage is TRBJ1-1, with D perhaps matching TRBD1 (5 bases). The germline CDR1 and CDR2 sequences are SEHNR and FQNEAQ (reference sequence). With 3 bases removed from V and 0 bases from J, the gap between germline ends came to 8 bases. CDR3 length equals 14 residues. CDR3 sequence (DNA): TGTGCCAGCAGCTTTGGGGGGGTGAACACTGAAGCTTTCTTT. Translation: CASSFGGVNTEAFF.

This clone appeared a few times. This chain connects TRBV3-1 (or the pseudogene TRBV3-2) to TRBJ2-1, with TRBD1 matching over 10 bases. The CDR3 runs 14 residues. V was pared by 3 bases and J by 9 bases, with 5 bases of the junction left unmatched. Germline V CDR1 and CDR2: LGHDT, YNNKEL (reference sequence). The CDR3, as DNA: TGTGCCAGCAGCCAGGACAGGGGGGTGGGTGAGCAGTTCTTC. Protein sequence: CASSQDRGVGEQFF.

The chain carries TRBV9 and TRBJ1-6, with a possible D match to TRBD1 (6 bases). The CDR3 has 17 residues. The V end was cut by 0 bases, the J end by 5 bases, with 15 bases between. Germline V gene lookup returns CDR1 SGDLS and CDR2 YYNGEE. The CDR3 is CASSVGGGQDNNSPLHF. DNA of the CDR3: TGTGCCAGCAGCGTAGGGGGGGGACAAGACAATAATTCACCCCTCCACTTT.

V and J are TRBV4-1 and TRBJ1-2; D may be TRBD1 (5 bases). This CDR3 has 15 residues. Trimming shortened V by 1 base and J by 4 bases, and 13 bases separated the two germline ends. Germline V gives CDR1 MGHRA, CDR2 YSYEKL. Here the CDR3 reads CASSQGGTMGYGYTF. The CDR3 DNA follows: TGCGCCAGCAGCCAAGGGGGGACTATGGGCTATGGCTACACCTTC.

The V call is TRBV6-6, the J call TRBJ1-5; D may be TRBD1 (5 bases). Trimming left V 6 bases short and J 0 bases short, with 15 bases between. The CDR3 spans 16 residues. Germline V lookup: CDR1 MNHNY, CDR2 SVGAGI (reference sequence). The CDR3 protein is CASRPTGGASNQPQHF. CDR3 DNA: TGTGCCAGCAGGCCAACAGGAGGGGCTAGCAATCAGCCCCAGCATTTT.

The chain uses TRBV3-1 (or the pseudogene TRBV3-2) and TRBJ1-1; no definite D call. The V gene lost 4 bases and the J gene lost 0 bases, with 18 bases spanning the gap. Germline CDR1 LGHDT, CDR2 YNNKEL (reference sequence). This CDR3 has 17 residues. The CDR3 DNA follows: TGTGCCAGCAGCCCCCCCGGCAGGCATGCAATGAACACTGAAGCTTTCTTT. The encoded protein is CASSPPGRHAMNTEAFF.

Comments on this clone: Distinct nucleotide sequences in the sample also encode this CDR3. This chain joins TRBV5-1 and TRBJ1-1, with D hard to call. Per the germline V gene, CDR1 is SGHRS and CDR2 is YFSETQ. The CDR3 consists of 14 residues. The V and J ends lost 0 bases and 1 base respectively, with 7 bases between them. The CDR3, as DNA: TGCGCCAGCAGCTTGGAGACGGGGAACACTGAAGCTTTCTTT. Translation: CASSLETGNTEAFF.

The chain couples TRBV5-1 to TRBJ2-7; 7 nucleotides agree with TRBD1. Germline values: CDR1 SGHRS, CDR2 YFSETQ. With V trimmed by 3 bases and J by 4 bases, 10 bases remained unmatched. The CDR3 sequence is 15 residues long. The CDR3 DNA reads as TGCGCCAGCAGCTCCACCGGGGACAGAACTTACGAGCAGTACTTC. It translates to CASSSTGDRTYEQYF.

Here the CDR3 DNA reads TGTGCCAGCACCCTAGCAGGAACCTACGAGCAGTACTTC. Translation gives CASTLAGTYEQYF. The chain uses TRBV28 and TRBJ2-7; tentatively, D is TRBD2 (5 bases). Germline CDR1 MDHEN, CDR2 SYDVKM. The length of the CDR3 is 13 residues. The V end was cut by 7 bases, the J end by 2 bases, with 12 bases between.